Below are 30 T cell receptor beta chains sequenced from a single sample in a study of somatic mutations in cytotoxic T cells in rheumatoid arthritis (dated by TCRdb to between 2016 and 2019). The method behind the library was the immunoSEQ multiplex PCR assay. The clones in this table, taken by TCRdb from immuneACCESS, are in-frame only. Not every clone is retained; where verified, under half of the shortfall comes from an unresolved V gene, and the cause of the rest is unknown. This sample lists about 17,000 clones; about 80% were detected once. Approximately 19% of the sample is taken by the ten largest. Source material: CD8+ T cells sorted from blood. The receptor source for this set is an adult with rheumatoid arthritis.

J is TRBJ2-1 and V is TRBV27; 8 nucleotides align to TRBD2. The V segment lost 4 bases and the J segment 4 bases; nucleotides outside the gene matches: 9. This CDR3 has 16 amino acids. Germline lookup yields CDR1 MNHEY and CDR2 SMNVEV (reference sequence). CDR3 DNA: TGTGCCAGCAGTTCCTTAAGCGGGAGCGGGTACAATGAGCAGTTCTTC. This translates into CASSSLSGSGYNEQFF.

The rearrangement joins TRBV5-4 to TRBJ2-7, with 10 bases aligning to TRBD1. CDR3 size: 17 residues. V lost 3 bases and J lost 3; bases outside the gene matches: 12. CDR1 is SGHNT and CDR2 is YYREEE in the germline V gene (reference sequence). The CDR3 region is CASSSPLGDRGFYEQYF. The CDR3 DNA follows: TGTGCCAGCAGCTCGCCACTTGGGGACAGGGGTTTCTACGAGCAGTACTTC. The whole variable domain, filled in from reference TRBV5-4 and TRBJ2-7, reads ETGVTQSPTHLIKTRGQQVTLRCSSQSGHNTVSWYQQALGQGPQFIFQYYREEENGRGNFPPRFSGLQFPNYSSELNVNALELDDSALYLCASSSPLGDRGFYEQYFGPGTRLTVT.

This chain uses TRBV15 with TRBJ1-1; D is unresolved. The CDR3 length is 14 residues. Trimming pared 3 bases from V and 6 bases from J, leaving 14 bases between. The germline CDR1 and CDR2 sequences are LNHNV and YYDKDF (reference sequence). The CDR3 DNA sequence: TGTGCCACCAGCAGGGAGGCAGTCAGCTCTGAAGCTTTCTTT. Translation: CATSREAVSSEAFF.

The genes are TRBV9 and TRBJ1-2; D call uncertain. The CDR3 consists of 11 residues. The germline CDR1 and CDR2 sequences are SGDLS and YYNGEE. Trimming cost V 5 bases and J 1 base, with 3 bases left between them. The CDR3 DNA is TGTGCCAGCAGGAATAACTATGGCTACACCTTC. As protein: CASRNNYGYTF.

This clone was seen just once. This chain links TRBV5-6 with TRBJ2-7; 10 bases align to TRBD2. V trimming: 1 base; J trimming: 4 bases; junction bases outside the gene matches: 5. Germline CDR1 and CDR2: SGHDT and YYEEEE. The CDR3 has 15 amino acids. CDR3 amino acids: CASSLPSGRIYEQYF. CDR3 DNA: TGTGCCAGCAGCTTGCCTAGCGGGAGAATATACGAGCAGTACTTC. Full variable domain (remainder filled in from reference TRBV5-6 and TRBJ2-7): DAGVTQSPTHLIKTRGQQVTLRCSPKSGHDTVSWYQQALGQGPQFIFQYYEEEERQRGNFPDRFSGHQFPNYSSELNVNALLLGDSALYLCASSLPSGRIYEQYFGPGTRLTVT.

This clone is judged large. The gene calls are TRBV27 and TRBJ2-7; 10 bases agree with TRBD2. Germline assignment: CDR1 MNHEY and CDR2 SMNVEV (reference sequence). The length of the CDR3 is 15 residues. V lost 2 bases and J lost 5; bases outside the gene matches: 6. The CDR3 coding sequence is TGTGCCAGCAGTTTAGCGTCTAGCGGGAGTAACGAGCAGTACTTC. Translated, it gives CASSLASSGSNEQYF.

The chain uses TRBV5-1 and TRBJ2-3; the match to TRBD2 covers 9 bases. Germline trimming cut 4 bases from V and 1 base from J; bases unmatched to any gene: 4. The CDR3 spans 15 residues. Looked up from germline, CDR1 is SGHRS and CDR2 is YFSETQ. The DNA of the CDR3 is TGCGCCAGCAGCCTAGCTAGCGGGGGCACAGATACGCAGTATTTT. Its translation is CASSLASGGTDTQYF.

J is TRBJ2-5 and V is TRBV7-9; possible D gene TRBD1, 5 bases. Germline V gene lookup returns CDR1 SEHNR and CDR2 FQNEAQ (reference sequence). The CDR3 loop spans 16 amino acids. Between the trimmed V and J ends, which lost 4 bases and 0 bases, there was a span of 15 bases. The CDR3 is CASSSPLQGNQETQYF. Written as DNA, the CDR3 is TGTGCCAGCAGCTCCCCTTTGCAGGGTAACCAAGAGACCCAGTACTTC.

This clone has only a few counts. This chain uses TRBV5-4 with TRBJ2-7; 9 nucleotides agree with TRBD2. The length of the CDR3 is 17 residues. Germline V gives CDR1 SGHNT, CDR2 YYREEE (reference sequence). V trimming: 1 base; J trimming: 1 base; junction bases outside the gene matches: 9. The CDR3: CASSLFGSGRASYEQYF. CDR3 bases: TGTGCCAGCAGCTTGTTTGGTAGCGGGAGAGCTTCCTACGAGCAGTACTTC.

The CDR3 loop reads CASSEYFRASGNTIYF. The CDR3 DNA sequence: TGTGCCAGCAGTGAATATTTCAGGGCATCTGGAAACACCATATATTTT. The rearrangement links TRBV25-1 to TRBJ1-3, with TRBD1 as a possible D gene (5 bases). The V gene lost 0 bases and the J gene lost 1 base, with 10 bases spanning the gap. The CDR3 extends over 16 amino acids. Germline CDR1 and CDR2: MGHDK and SYGVNS.

The CDR3 DNA reads TGCGCCAGCAGCCAGCAACCCACAGGGGACTATAATTCACCCCTCCACTTT. It translates to CASSQQPTGDYNSPLHF. The chain has TRBV4-1 and TRBJ1-6; 7 positions match TRBD1. The CDR3 length is 17 residues. Germline trimming cut 3 bases from V and 3 bases from J; bases unmatched to any gene: 8. Germline-derived CDR1 and CDR2 are MGHRA and YSYEKL.

CDR3 DNA: TGTGCCAGCAGTGAACTAGGAAATGAGCAGTTCTTC. Amino acid sequence: CASSELGNEQFF. V gene TRBV6-1 combines with J gene TRBJ2-1; no clear D gene. Germline-derived CDR1 and CDR2 are MNHNS and SASEGT. V was pared by 2 bases and J by 7 bases, with 6 bases between. The CDR3 covers 12 residues.

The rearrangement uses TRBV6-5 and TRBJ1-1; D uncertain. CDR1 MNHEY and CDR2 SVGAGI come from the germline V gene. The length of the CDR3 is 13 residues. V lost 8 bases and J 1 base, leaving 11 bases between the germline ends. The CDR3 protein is CASGLIPNTEAFF. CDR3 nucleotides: TGTGCCAGCGGACTAATTCCGAACACTGAAGCTTTCTTT.

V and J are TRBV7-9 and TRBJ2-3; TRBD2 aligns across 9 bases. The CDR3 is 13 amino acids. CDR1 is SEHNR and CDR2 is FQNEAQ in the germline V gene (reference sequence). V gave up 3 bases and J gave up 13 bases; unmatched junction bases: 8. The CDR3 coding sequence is TGTGCCAGCAGCTTTGGGACCTCTAGCGGGGAGTATTTT. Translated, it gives CASSFGTSSGEYF.

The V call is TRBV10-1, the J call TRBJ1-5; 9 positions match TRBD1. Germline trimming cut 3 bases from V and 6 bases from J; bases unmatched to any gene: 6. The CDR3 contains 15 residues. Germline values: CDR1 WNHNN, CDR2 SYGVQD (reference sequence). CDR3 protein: CASSEGTGFGQPQHF. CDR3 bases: TGCGCCAGCAGTGAAGGGACAGGGTTCGGTCAGCCCCAGCATTTT.

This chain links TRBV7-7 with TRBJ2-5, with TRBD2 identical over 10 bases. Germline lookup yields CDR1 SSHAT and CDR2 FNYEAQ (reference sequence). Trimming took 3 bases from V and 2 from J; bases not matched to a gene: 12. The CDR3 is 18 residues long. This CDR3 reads CASSLQPPLAGAQETQYF. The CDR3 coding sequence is TGTGCCAGCAGCTTGCAACCCCCGCTAGCGGGGGCACAAGAGACCCAGTACTTC.

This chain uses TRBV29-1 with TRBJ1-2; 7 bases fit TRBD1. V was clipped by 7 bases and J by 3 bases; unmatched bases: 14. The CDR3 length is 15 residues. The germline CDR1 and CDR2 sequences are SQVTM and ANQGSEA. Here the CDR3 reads CSAGRDRPLDYGYTF. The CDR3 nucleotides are TGCAGCGCCGGACGGGACAGACCTTTGGACTATGGCTACACCTTC.

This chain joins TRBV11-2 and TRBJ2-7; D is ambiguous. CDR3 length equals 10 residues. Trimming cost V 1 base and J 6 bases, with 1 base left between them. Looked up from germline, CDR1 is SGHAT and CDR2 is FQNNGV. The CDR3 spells CASSLGEQYF. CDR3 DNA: TGTGCCAGCAGCTTAGGCGAGCAGTACTTC.

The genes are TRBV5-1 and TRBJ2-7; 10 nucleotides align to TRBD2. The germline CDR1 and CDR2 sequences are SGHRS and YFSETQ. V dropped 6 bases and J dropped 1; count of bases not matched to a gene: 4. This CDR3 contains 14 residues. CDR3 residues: CASTLSGGSYEQYF. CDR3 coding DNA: TGCGCCAGCACCCTTAGCGGGGGGTCCTACGAGCAGTACTTC.

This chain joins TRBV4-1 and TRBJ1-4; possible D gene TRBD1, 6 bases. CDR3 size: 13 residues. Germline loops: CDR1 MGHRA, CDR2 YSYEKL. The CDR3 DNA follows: TGCGCGGCCGAGGGGGAAGGTAGAGAAAAACTGTTTTTT. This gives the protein CAAEGEGREKLFF.

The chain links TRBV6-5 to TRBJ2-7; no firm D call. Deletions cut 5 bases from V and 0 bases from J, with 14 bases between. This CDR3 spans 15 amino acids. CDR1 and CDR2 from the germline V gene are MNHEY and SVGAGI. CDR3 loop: CASSPSWFSSYEQYF. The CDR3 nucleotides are TGTGCCAGCAGTCCCTCTTGGTTCAGCTCCTACGAGCAGTACTTC.

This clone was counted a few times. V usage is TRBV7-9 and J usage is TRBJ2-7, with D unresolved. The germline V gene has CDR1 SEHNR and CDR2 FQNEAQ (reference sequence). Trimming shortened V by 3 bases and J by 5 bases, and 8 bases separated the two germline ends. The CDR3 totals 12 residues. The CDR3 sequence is CASSFRVNEQYF. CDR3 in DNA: TGTGCCAGCAGCTTTAGAGTGAACGAGCAGTACTTC. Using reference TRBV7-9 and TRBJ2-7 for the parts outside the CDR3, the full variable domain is DTGVSQNPRHKITKRGQNVTFRCDPISEHNRLYWYRQTLGQGPEFLTYFQNEAQLEKSRLLSDRFSAERPKGSFSTLEIQRTEQGDSAMYLCASSFRVNEQYFGPGTRLTVT.

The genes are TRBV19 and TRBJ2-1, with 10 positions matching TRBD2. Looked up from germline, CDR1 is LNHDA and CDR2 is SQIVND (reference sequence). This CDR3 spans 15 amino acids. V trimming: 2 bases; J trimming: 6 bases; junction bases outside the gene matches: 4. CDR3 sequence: CASSILAGGGNEQFF. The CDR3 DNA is TGTGCCAGTAGTATATTAGCGGGAGGCGGCAATGAGCAGTTCTTC.

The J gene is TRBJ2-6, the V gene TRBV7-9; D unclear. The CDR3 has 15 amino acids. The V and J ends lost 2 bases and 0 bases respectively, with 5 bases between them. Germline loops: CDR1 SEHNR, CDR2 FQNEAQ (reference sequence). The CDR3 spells CASSLWLSGANVLTF. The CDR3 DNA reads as TGTGCCAGCAGCTTATGGCTCTCTGGGGCCAACGTCCTGACTTTC.

The CDR3 DNA is TGTGCCAGCAGCTCCCAGACAGGGGCAGGGGAGACCCAGTACTTC. This codes for CASSSQTGAGETQYF. The J gene is TRBJ2-5, the V gene TRBV7-9; TRBD1 matches 8 bases. V dropped 4 bases and J dropped 5; count of bases not matched to a gene: 9. The V gene's germline CDR1 is SEHNR and CDR2 FQNEAQ (reference sequence). CDR3 length: 15 amino acids.

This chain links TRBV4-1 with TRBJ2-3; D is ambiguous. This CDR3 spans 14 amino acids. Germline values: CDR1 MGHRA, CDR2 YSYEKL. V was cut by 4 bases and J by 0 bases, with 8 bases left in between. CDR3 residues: CASSPFASTDTQYF. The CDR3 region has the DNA TGCGCCAGCAGCCCATTCGCTAGCACAGATACGCAGTATTTT.

Written as DNA, the CDR3 is TGCGCCAGCAGCCAAGACGGAGGACTAGCGGCCACCCAAGAGACCCAGTACTTC. Translating gives CASSQDGGLAATQETQYF. The chain links TRBV4-1 to TRBJ2-5; 10 positions agree with TRBD2. CDR3 length: 18 amino acids. The junction had 8 bases not matched to a gene; V was cut back by 0 bases and J by 1 base. Germline V CDR1 and CDR2: MGHRA, YSYEKL.

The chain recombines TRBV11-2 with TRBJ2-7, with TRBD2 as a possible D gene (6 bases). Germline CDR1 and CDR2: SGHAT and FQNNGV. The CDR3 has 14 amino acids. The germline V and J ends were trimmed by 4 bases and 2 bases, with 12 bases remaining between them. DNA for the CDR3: TGTGCCAGCAGCTCGGGGACTGCTCCCTACGAGCAGTACTTC. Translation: CASSSGTAPYEQYF.

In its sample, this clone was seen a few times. CDR3 residues: CASSLPGLAEAEQFF. CDR3 DNA sequence: TGTGCCAGCAGCTTACCGGGACTAGCGGAGGCGGAGCAGTTCTTC. The V and J genes are TRBV7-9 and TRBJ2-1; 11 bases align to TRBD2. Germline-derived CDR1 and CDR2 are SEHNR and FQNEAQ (reference sequence). This CDR3 is 15 amino acids long. Trimming removed 2 bases from V and 10 bases from J; junction bases left unmatched: 7.

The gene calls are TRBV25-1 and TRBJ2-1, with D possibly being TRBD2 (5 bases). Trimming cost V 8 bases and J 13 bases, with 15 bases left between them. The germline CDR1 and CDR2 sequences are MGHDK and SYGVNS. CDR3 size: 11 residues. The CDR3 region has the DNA TGTGCCAGCCTCGCGGGTCAACTTCAGTTCTTC. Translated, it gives CASLAGQLQFF.